The 12 T cell receptor beta chains given below trace back to one sample, sequenced in a study of T cell responses to AZD1222 COVID-19 vaccine. This table comes from immunoSEQ multiplex PCR, and its TCRdb copy is limited to in-frame clones, with some not included. The repertoire holds approximately 130,000 clones, with around nine tenths as singletons. This material consisted of peripheral blood, taken 28 days after the second AZD1222 dose. The receptors were sampled from an adult who received the AZD1222 COVID-19 vaccine.

The gene calls are TRBV6-2 or TRBV6-3 and TRBJ1-5; tentative D call: TRBD1 (5 bases). The CDR3 has 18 amino acids. Trimming removed 2 bases at V and 1 base at J, with 18 bases between. CDR1 is MNHEY and CDR2 is SVGEGT in the germline V gene. The CDR3 DNA reads TGTGCCAGCAGTTACGGGGCATCCCCCCTGCGGAGCAATCAGCCCCAGCATTTT. Translated, it gives CASSYGASPLRSNQPQHF.

The J gene is TRBJ1-4, the V gene TRBV12-3 or TRBV12-4; D is unclear. The CDR3 totals 13 residues. V lost 8 bases to trimming and J lost 10 bases, with 17 bases between them. DNA of the CDR3: TGTGCCAGCCTCCAGGAGGGCATTGGAAAACTGTTTTTT. Translated: CASLQEGIGKLFF.

The chain is built from TRBV28 and TRBJ1-3; D uncertain. Germline V gives CDR1 MDHEN, CDR2 SYDVKM. V dropped 4 bases and J dropped 4 bases, with 14 bases sitting between them. This CDR3 contains 15 residues. The CDR3 nucleotides are TGTGCCAGCAGTTCCCTCGGAGGGTTAGGAAACACCATATATTTT. Amino acid sequence: CASSSLGGLGNTIYF.

V and J are TRBV4-2 and TRBJ1-3; no firm D call. The CDR3 has 14 residues. V was trimmed by 1 base and J by 0 bases, leaving 4 bases between them. Germline values: CDR1 LGHNA, CDR2 YNFKEQ. CDR3 in amino acids: CASSQGNSGNTIYF. CDR3 nucleotide sequence: TGTGCCAGCAGCCAAGGGAACTCTGGAAACACCATATATTTT.

The rearrangement links TRBV19 to TRBJ1-2, with 8 nucleotides matching TRBD1. Germline CDR1 reads LNHDA; CDR2 reads SQIVND (reference sequence). This CDR3 region has 14 residues. J was trimmed by 3 bases and V by 7 bases; bases with no gene match: 7. The CDR3 spells CASTQTGVYYGYTF. The CDR3 bases are TGTGCCAGTACTCAGACAGGGGTCTACTATGGCTACACCTTC.

The gene calls are TRBV12-5 and TRBJ1-1, with TRBD1 identical over 9 bases. The CDR3 is 14 amino acids. Losses at the gene ends were 6 bases for V and 4 bases for J; bases not matched to a gene: 6. From germline, CDR1 is LGHNT and CDR2 FRNRAP. CDR3 coding DNA: TGTGCTAGTGGACGGACGACAGGGGGCACTGAAGCTTTCTTT. It specifies CASGRTTGGTEAFF.

The chain carries TRBV28 and TRBJ2-4; D gene ambiguous. The germline gives CDR1 MDHEN, CDR2 SYDVKM. V lost 6 bases and J lost 7, with 13 bases in between. CDR3 length: 13 amino acids. The CDR3 sequence: CASSTGDTNIQYF. CDR3 bases: TGTGCCAGCAGCACCGGAGACACGAACATTCAGTACTTC.

The chain has TRBV28 and TRBJ2-7; D gene unclear. This CDR3 is 13 amino acids long. Germline V gene lookup returns CDR1 MDHEN and CDR2 SYDVKM. Trimming shortened V by 6 bases and J by 1 base, and 10 bases separated the two germline ends. This CDR3 is CASRLTGSYEQYF. The DNA of the CDR3 is TGTGCCAGCAGACTTACTGGTTCCTACGAGCAGTACTTC.

This clone appeared a single time. The CDR3 loop is CASEKTGETQYF. Here the CDR3 DNA reads TGTGCCAGCGAAAAGACGGGGGAGACCCAGTACTTC. The chain has TRBV7-2 and TRBJ2-5, with a tentative D call TRBD2 (5 bases). V lost 8 bases to trimming and J lost 5 bases, with 12 bases between them. The CDR3 has 12 amino acids. Germline V gives CDR1 SGHTA, CDR2 FQGNSA.

This rearrangement joins TRBV15 to TRBJ1-5; TRBD1 matches at 12 bases. Germline trimming cut 0 bases from V and 1 base from J; bases unmatched to any gene: 10. Germline CDR1 and CDR2: LNHNV and YYDKDF (reference sequence). CDR3 size: 20 residues. CDR3 amino acids: CATSRDQRGTGGGSNQPQHF. The CDR3 DNA follows: TGTGCCACCAGCAGAGATCAAAGGGGGACAGGGGGCGGGAGCAATCAGCCCCAGCATTTT.

This clone was counted a single time. The chain combines TRBV15 with TRBJ2-2; D is unresolved. Per the germline V gene, CDR1 is LNHNV and CDR2 is YYDKDF (reference sequence). Trimming removed 0 bases at V and 3 bases at J, with 5 bases between. The CDR3 has 14 residues. The CDR3 nucleotides are TGTGCCACCAGCAGAGATTTGCACACCGGGGAGCTGTTTTTT. The encoded protein is CATSRDLHTGELFF. The complete variable domain, with remaining parts taken from reference TRBV15 and TRBJ2-2, reads DAMVIQNPRYQVTQFGKPVTLSCSQTLNHNVMYWYQQKSSQAPKLLFHYYDKDFNNEADTPDNFQSRRPNTSFCFLDIRSPGLGDTAMYLCATSRDLHTGELFFGEGSRLTVL.

This clone was counted between two and nine times. The CDR3 loop is CASSQPGAGQETQYF. CDR3 coding DNA: TGTGCCAGCAGTCAGCCCGGGGCAGGGCAAGAGACCCAGTACTTC. The gene calls are TRBV6-5 and TRBJ2-5; D may be TRBD1 or TRBD2 (5 bases each). V was trimmed by 5 bases and J by 2 bases, leaving 15 bases between them. The CDR3 runs 15 residues. The germline V gene has CDR1 MNHEY and CDR2 SVGAGI.